Shown below are 26 T cell receptor beta chains from a single sample sequenced in a study of blood T cells in healthy people across ages. Primed by a sample-barcoded 5' primer and a J-beta primer mix, a second PCR proceeded for roughly 7 to 12 cycles. TCRdb recomputed calls from the 5' RACE reads with MiXCR, one row per CDR3 protein. Among about 1 million distinct CDR3 sequences listed, about 23% were seen once. This sample also belongs to another study, concerning T cells of mothers and their children.

The sequenced sample was blood. The receptors shown here come from a girl aged 2-15 years in good health.

Details on this clonotype: The junction and the germline gene differ at one end; a read error may be behind it. The chain combines TRBV12-3 or TRBV12-4 with TRBJ2-7; TRBD2 is a possible D gene (5 bases). The CDR3 is 11 amino acids. DNA for the CDR3: TGTGCCAGCAGGAGGGCAGACGAGCAATACTTC. Translation: CASRRADEQYF.

Notes on this clonotype: The junction does not match germline at one end; this may be a read error. This chain joins TRBV20-1 and TRBJ2-5; D gene uncertain. The J call is in doubt because the DNA end fits TRBJ2-7 better. This CDR3 region has 14 residues. The germline gives CDR1 DFQATT, CDR2 SNEGSKA (reference sequence). As DNA, the CDR3 is TGCAGTGCTAGAGATATAGCTATTTCCTGCGAGCAGTACTTC. Its protein is CSARDIAISCEQYF.

This chain's CDR3 is CASSQVGPSGYEQYF. CDR3 coding DNA: TGCGCCAGCAGCCAAGTGGGTCCTAGCGGCTACGAGCAGTACTTC. The rearrangement joins TRBV4-1 to TRBJ2-1; 7 bases are a match to TRBD2. Matching the DNA end better, TRBJ2-7 makes the J call doubtful. This CDR3 region has 15 residues. CDR1 is MGHRA and CDR2 is YSYEKL in the germline V gene.

V usage is TRBV29-1 and J usage is TRBJ2-7; D is undetermined. The V gene's germline CDR1 is SQVTM and CDR2 ANQGSEA. CDR3 size: 12 residues. Trimming left V 6 bases short and J 5 bases short, with 14 bases between. The CDR3 coding sequence is TGCAGCGTCAACGGCCCGAACCACGAGCAGTACTTC. Amino acids: CSVNGPNHEQYF.

This clonotype was counted only a few times. The V call is TRBV20-1, the J call TRBJ2-1; 8 nucleotides line up with TRBD2. CDR1 is DFQATT, CDR2 SNEGSKA, per germline (reference sequence). Trimming cost V 6 bases and J 8 bases; bases outside gene matches: 18. This CDR3 has 16 residues. CDR3 in amino acids: CSASYYPNGRADEQFF. As DNA, the CDR3 is TGCAGTGCCTCCTACTACCCTAACGGGAGGGCCGATGAGCAGTTCTTC.

This clonotype was counted only a few times. The genes are TRBV24-1 and TRBJ1-5; 7 bases are a match to TRBD1. The CDR3 is 15 amino acids. CDR1 and CDR2 (germline): KGHDR, SFDVKD. V lost 4 bases, J lost 4 bases, and 6 bases stayed unmatched. CDR3 sequence: CATSDSGQINQPQHF. CDR3 bases: TGTGCCACCAGTGACTCGGGACAGATTAATCAGCCCCAGCATTTT.

This clonotype turned up a few times. CDR3: CSANDGSSYNEQFF. In nucleotides, the CDR3 is TGCAGTGCTAATGACGGTAGCTCCTACAATGAGCAGTTCTTC. This chain links TRBV20-1 with TRBJ2-1; D gene unclear. Germline CDR1 reads DFQATT; CDR2 reads SNEGSKA (reference sequence). Trimming stripped 4 bases from V and 0 bases from J, with 10 bases between. This CDR3 region has 14 residues.

This clonotype has more than one count but fewer than ten. The rearrangement uses TRBV7-9 and TRBJ2-3; TRBD1 might be the D (6 bases). V shed 8 bases and J shed 3 bases, with 18 bases lying between them. The CDR3 totals 15 residues. Germline-derived CDR1 and CDR2 are SEHNR and FQNEAQ (reference sequence). Here the CDR3 DNA reads TGTGCCAGCGAAGCCTTGACAGGCCAGACAGATACGCAGTATTTT. Residues: CASEALTGQTDTQYF.

CDR3 amino acids: CASIGTGGNEQFF. CDR3 coding DNA: TGTGCCAGCATCGGGACTGGAGGCAATGAGCAGTTCTTC. The gene calls are TRBV2 and TRBJ2-5; possibly TRBD2 for D (6 bases). With the DNA end fitting TRBJ2-1 better, the J assignment may be wrong. There are 13 residues in the CDR3. Germline V gene data show CDR1 as SNHLY and CDR2 as FYNNEI.

The chain joins TRBV2 to TRBJ2-4, with D possibly being TRBD2 (5 bases). In germline, CDR1 is SNHLY, CDR2 FYNNEI. This CDR3 comprises 14 residues. V was cut by 4 bases and J by 6 bases, with 13 bases left in between. The CDR3 reads CASSASADLNIQYF. CDR3 DNA sequence: TGTGCCAGCAGTGCGAGCGCGGACTTAAACATTCAGTACTTC.

This clonotype was counted between two and nine times. This sequence joins TRBV20-1 and TRBJ1-1, with 9 bases fitting TRBD1. Looked up from germline, CDR1 is DFQATT and CDR2 is SNEGSKA (reference sequence). This CDR3 comprises 18 residues. The V and J ends lost 1 base and 2 bases, in that order; junction bases with no gene match: 14. The CDR3 DNA follows: TGCAGTGCTAGAGTTGCCGGGACAGGGACTTATTTTAACACTGAAGCTTTCTTT. This sequence encodes CSARVAGTGTYFNTEAFF.

This clonotype has a handful of counts. J is TRBJ1-3 and V is TRBV28; D ambiguous. Per germline, CDR1 MDHEN and CDR2 SYDVKM. Trimming cost V 3 bases and J 1 base, with 7 bases left between them. There are 14 residues in the CDR3. The CDR3 DNA is TGTGCCAGCAGTTTCTTCCAGTCTGGAAACACCATATATTTT. Translation: CASSFFQSGNTIYF.

This clonotype was recorded a few times. V gene TRBV6-2 or TRBV6-3 combines with J gene TRBJ1-2; D is ambiguous. V was clipped by 8 bases and J by 6 bases, with 7 bases between them. Looked up from germline, CDR1 is MNHEY and CDR2 is SVGEGT. This CDR3 has 10 residues. CDR3 DNA: TGTGCCAGCGGACTCCATGGCTACACCTTC. Encoded protein: CASGLHGYTF.

V is TRBV5-1 and J is TRBJ2-7; D is possibly TRBD2 (5 bases). Per the germline V gene, CDR1 is SGHRS and CDR2 is YFSETQ. V lost 7 bases and J 5 bases, leaving 13 bases between the germline ends. The CDR3 covers 12 residues. For the CDR3, the DNA is TGCGCCAGCCGGGCCGGGGTGGACGAGCAGTACTTC. It translates to CASRAGVDEQYF.

This chain uses TRBV4-3 with TRBJ1-2; D unclear. The CDR3 sequence is 15 residues long. Germline V lookup: CDR1 LGHNA, CDR2 YSLEER. V lost 0 bases, J lost 4 bases, and 12 bases lay in between. CDR3 DNA: TGCGCCAGCAGCCAAGATGCCCCGGTGTCCTATGGCTACACCTTC. Translation gives CASSQDAPVSYGYTF.

This clonotype was found a few times. The chain couples TRBV6-1 to TRBJ1-6; TRBD1 might be the D (5 bases). The germline V gene encodes CDR1 MNHNS and CDR2 SASEGT. There are 14 residues in the CDR3. The germline V and J ends were trimmed by 5 bases and 8 bases, with 13 bases remaining between them. CDR3 sequence: CASSPDSSHSPLHF. The CDR3 coding sequence is TGTGCCAGCAGTCCCGACAGTTCTCATTCACCCCTCCACTTT.

This chain connects TRBV28 to TRBJ2-1; a possible D gene is TRBD1 (6 bases). V shed 5 bases and J shed 0 bases, with 14 bases lying between them. This CDR3 is built from 16 residues. CDR1 MDHEN and CDR2 SYDVKM come from the germline V gene. The CDR3: CASSPRTGSSYNEQFF. The CDR3 DNA follows: TGTGCCAGCAGTCCCCGAACAGGGAGCTCCTACAATGAGCAGTTCTTC.

This clonotype came up a few times. The chain combines TRBV18 with TRBJ1-2; maybe TRBD1 (6 bases). The CDR3 runs 12 residues. CDR1 and CDR2 from the germline V gene are KGHSH and LQKENI. V was pared by 3 bases and J by 8 bases, with 10 bases between. CDR3 sequence (DNA): TGTGCCAGCTCACCGGACAGCTGGGGCTACACCTTC. It is translated as CASSPDSWGYTF. Together with reference TRBV18 and TRBJ1-2, the CDR3 gives the full variable domain: NAGVMQNPRHLVRRRGQEARLRCSPMKGHSHVYWYRQLPEEGLKFMVYLQKENIIDESGMPKERFSAEFPKEGPSILRIQQVVRGDSAAYFCASSPDSWGYTFGSGTRLTVV.

The genes are TRBV7-3 and TRBJ2-1; perhaps TRBD2 as D (7 bases). In germline, CDR1 is SGHTA, CDR2 FQGTGA. V was shortened by 5 bases and J by 7 bases, with 18 bases between the two germline ends. CDR3 size: 15 residues. CDR3 protein: CASSPREGGWNEQFF. For the CDR3, the DNA is TGTGCCAGCAGCCCCAGGGAGGGGGGCTGGAATGAGCAGTTCTTC.

Note on this clonotype: An end of the junction does not agree with germline; a read error may underlie this. This CDR3 is CASSQVGYDYTF. Here the CDR3 DNA reads TGTGCCAGCAGCCAAGTTGGCTATGACTACACCTTC. The J gene is TRBJ1-2, the V gene TRBV3-1; D remains ambiguous. CDR1 LGHDT and CDR2 YNNKEL come from the germline V gene (reference sequence). This CDR3 has 12 amino acids. Full variable domain (outside the CDR3, taken from reference TRBV3-1 and TRBJ1-2): DTAVSQTPKYLVTQMGNDKSIKCEQNLGHDTMYWYKQDSKKFLKIMFSYNNKELIINETVPNRFSPKSPDKAHLNLHINSLELGDSAVYFCASSQVGYDYTFGSGTRLTVV.

This clonotype appeared a few times. The chain employs TRBV29-1 and TRBJ2-1; the D gene could be TRBD1 or TRBD2 (6 bases each). Germline CDR1 and CDR2: SQVTM and ANQGSEA. This CDR3 region has 11 residues. Between the trimmed V and J ends, which lost 8 bases and 6 bases, there was a span of 11 bases. The CDR3 sequence is CSPKGGNEQFF. The CDR3 DNA reads as TGCAGCCCGAAGGGGGGCAATGAGCAGTTCTTC.

This clonotype was counted between two and nine times. The DNA for the CDR3 is TGCGCCAGCAGCCCCGCCGGGACAGGGTATGAAAAACTGTTTTTT. It translates to CASSPAGTGYEKLFF. The chain combines TRBV5-1 with TRBJ1-4, with TRBD1 identical over 9 bases. The V segment lost 4 bases and the J segment 6 bases; nucleotides outside the gene matches: 7. The CDR3 contains 15 residues. From germline, CDR1 is SGHRS and CDR2 YFSETQ.

Of note for this clonotype: Germline and junction disagree at one end, which may indicate a read error. The chain has TRBV12-3 or TRBV12-4 and TRBJ2-3; D ambiguous. This CDR3 has 15 residues. The CDR3 DNA reads as TGTACCAGCAGGCCACAGAACTCACGCACAGATACGCAGTATTTT. Translation: CTSRPQNSRTDTQYF.

This chain links TRBV11-2 with TRBJ2-7; either TRBD1 or TRBD2 may supply D (5 bases each). V was shortened by 2 bases and J by 4 bases, with 21 bases between the two germline ends. This CDR3 spans 17 amino acids. Germline loops: CDR1 SGHAT, CDR2 FQNNGV. The CDR3 DNA sequence: TGTGCCAGCAGCTTACCAATTCCGGGCCCAGGGACGTACGAGCAGTACTTC. Encoded protein: CASSLPIPGPGTYEQYF. Supplemented by reference TRBV11-2 and TRBJ2-7, the full variable domain reads EAGVAQSPRYKIIEKRQSVAFWCNPISGHATLYWYQQILGQGPKLLIQFQNNGVVDDSQLPKDRFSAERLKGVDSTLKIQPAKLEDSAVYLCASSLPIPGPGTYEQYFGPGTRLTVT.

This clonotype was picked up a small number of times. V and J are TRBV12-3 or TRBV12-4 and TRBJ1-6, with TRBD1 matching 7 bases. Losses at the gene ends were 5 bases for V and 6 bases for J; bases not matched to a gene: 4. The CDR3 loop spans 14 amino acids. CDR3 residues: CASSQDRVNSPLHF. The CDR3, as DNA: TGTGCCAGCAGTCAAGACAGGGTTAATTCACCCCTCCACTTT.

This clonotype appeared a few times. This rearrangement joins TRBV9 to TRBJ2-5; D tentatively reads TRBD1 or TRBD2 (6 bases each). Per germline, CDR1 SGDLS and CDR2 YYNGEE. The CDR3 sequence is 15 residues long. The V end lost 2 bases, the J end lost 0 bases, and 11 bases lay between the germline ends. The CDR3: CASSVEGEDQETQYF. DNA for the CDR3: TGTGCCAGCAGCGTGGAGGGGGAAGACCAAGAGACCCAGTACTTC.